The 20 T cell receptor beta chains below come from one sample, sequenced in a study of T cells in Graves' hyperthyroidism and ophthalmopathy. Amplified TCR beta CDR3 regions came from RNA transcripts. Using the HTBI primer set, a first-round RT-PCR was run on the TCR CDR3. One entry per CDR3 protein results from TCRdb running MiXCR on the multiplex PCR reads. The data contain some 400,000 distinct CDR3 sequences, about 13% of them singletons. Material: blood. These receptors were obtained from a man aged 25-45 years with Graves' hyperthyroidism that later progressed to Graves' ophthalmopathy.

This clonotype occurred many times. The rearrangement uses TRBV2 and TRBJ2-7; D tentatively fits TRBD1 or TRBD2 (5 bases each). CDR3 size: 13 residues. The V end was cut by 10 bases, the J end by 4 bases, with 17 bases between. CDR1 SNHLY and CDR2 FYNNEI come from the germline V gene. The CDR3 reads CANQGPSRYEQYF. For the CDR3, the DNA is TGTGCCAACCAGGGACCCTCGAGGTACGAGCAGTACTTC.

This clonotype came up many times. The V gene is TRBV6-5, the J gene TRBJ1-1; possible D gene TRBD1, 6 bases. This CDR3 is built from 14 residues. V was clipped by 0 bases and J by 11 bases, with 16 bases between them. Per the germline V gene, CDR1 is MNHEY and CDR2 is SVGAGI. CDR3 sequence: CASSYSRQAGRAFF. The CDR3 DNA follows: TGTGCCAGCAGTTACTCCCGACAGGCCGGGCGGGCTTTCTTT.

This clonotype was seen at least ten times. As DNA, the CDR3 is TGTGCCACCAGCAGACGGACGAATAATTCACCCCTCCACTTT. Translation: CATSRRTNNSPLHF. This sequence joins TRBV15 and TRBJ1-6; no definite D call. The germline V gene has CDR1 LNHNV and CDR2 YYDKDF (reference sequence). V was cut by 2 bases and J by 5 bases, with 7 bases left in between. The length of the CDR3 is 14 residues.

V is TRBV14 and J is TRBJ2-7; TRBD1 might be the D (6 bases). Per germline, CDR1 SGHDN and CDR2 FVKESK. The CDR3 spans 16 residues. V was clipped by 1 base and J by 3 bases, with 16 bases between them. In DNA, the CDR3 is TGTGCCAGCAGCCAAGGGGAGCTGGGACACTTCTACGAGCAGTACTTC. Protein sequence: CASSQGELGHFYEQYF. The full variable domain, completed using reference TRBV14 and TRBJ2-7, is EAGVTQFPSHSVIEKGQTVTLRCDPISGHDNLYWYRRVMGKEIKFLLHFVKESKQDESGMPNNRFLAERTGGTYSTLKVQPAELEDSGVYFCASSQGELGHFYEQYFGPGTRLTVT.

The J gene is TRBJ2-5, the V gene TRBV29-1; D gene unclear. Germline loops: CDR1 SQVTM, CDR2 ANQGSEA. V was pared by 6 bases and J by 1 base, with 12 bases between. The length of the CDR3 is 13 residues. CDR3 nucleotides: TGCAGCGTCGAGAAAGGCAGCCAAGAGACCCAGTACTTC. Amino acid sequence: CSVEKGSQETQYF.

This clonotype was observed at least ten times. The chain combines TRBV6-1 with TRBJ1-5; D is unresolved. Germline V gene sequence: CDR1 MNHNS, CDR2 SASEGT. Deletions cut 6 bases from V and 1 base from J, with 13 bases between. This CDR3 comprises 15 residues. CDR3 in amino acids: CASSPIPDSNQPQHF. The CDR3 coding sequence is TGTGCCAGCAGCCCCATTCCCGACAGCAATCAGCCCCAGCATTTT.

A remark on this clonotype: This may be a read error, as it is one base from a much larger clone. The chain joins TRBV28 to TRBJ2-3; 13 bases match TRBD2. Germline CDR1 and CDR2: MDHEN and SYDVKM. The CDR3 has 18 amino acids. CDR3 sequence: CASSLVLGLAGRRDTQCF. Written as DNA, the CDR3 is TGTGCCAGCAGTTTAGTTCTGGGACTAGCGGGGAGAAGAGATACGCAGTGTTTT.

This clonotype was seen only a few times. The chain links TRBV5-8 to TRBJ1-2, with D uncertain. The CDR3 spans 16 residues. Germline V gives CDR1 SGHTS, CDR2 YDEGEE. V lost 0 bases, J lost 3 bases, and 15 bases lay in between. CDR3 amino acids: CASSLVAGTFHYGYTF. CDR3 DNA sequence: TGTGCCAGCAGCTTGGTAGCGGGAACCTTCCACTATGGCTACACCTTC.

This clonotype was picked up many times. DNA of the CDR3: TGTGCCAGCAGGCGACTAGCGGGGAACACAGATACGCAGTATTTT. As protein: CASRRLAGNTDTQYF. This sequence joins TRBV2 and TRBJ2-3; 11 bases map to TRBD2. The germline V gene has CDR1 SNHLY and CDR2 FYNNEI. Germline trimming cut 6 bases from V and 2 bases from J; bases unmatched to any gene: 4. This CDR3 region has 15 residues.

In its sample, this clonotype was seen many times. The V and J genes are TRBV7-9 and TRBJ2-7, with TRBD2 matching 9 bases. The length of the CDR3 is 14 residues. V lost 2 bases, J lost 5 bases, and 4 bases stayed unmatched. The germline V gene encodes CDR1 SEHNR and CDR2 FQNEAQ (reference sequence). CDR3 bases: TGTGCCAGCAGCTTAAGCGGGGGGTTAGACGAGCAGTACTTC. This codes for CASSLSGGLDEQYF.

This rearrangement joins TRBV5-1 to TRBJ1-5, with D maybe TRBD1 (5 bases). The CDR3 is 16 amino acids. V was shortened by 4 bases and J by 1 base, with 15 bases between the two germline ends. The germline V gene encodes CDR1 SGHRS and CDR2 YFSETQ. Written as DNA, the CDR3 is TGCGCCAGCAGCCCGGGGACCTCGGTGAGCAATCAGCCCCAGCATTTT. This codes for CASSPGTSVSNQPQHF.

Ten or more counts support this clonotype. The chain carries TRBV28 and TRBJ1-5, with D uncertain. CDR1 is MDHEN, CDR2 SYDVKM, per germline. This CDR3 spans 14 amino acids. V gave up 7 bases and J gave up 2 bases, with 12 bases separating them. In DNA form, the CDR3 reads TGTGCCAGCAACGCCGAGTCGGGCAATCAGCCCCAGCATTTT. Translation gives CASNAESGNQPQHF.

V and J are TRBV10-3 and TRBJ2-2, with TRBD2 identical over 12 bases. J gave up 4 bases and V 4 bases, and 4 bases lay outside the gene matches. Germline V CDR1 and CDR2: ENHRY, SYGVKD. This CDR3 is built from 16 residues. The CDR3 DNA is TGTGCCATCAGTGCGACTAGCGGGGGTGCCACCGGGGAGCTGTTTTTT. Translation gives CAISATSGGATGELFF.

V and J are TRBV19 and TRBJ2-2; D possibly corresponds to TRBD1 (6 bases). CDR3 length equals 14 residues. Per germline, CDR1 LNHDA and CDR2 SQIVND (reference sequence). Between the trimmed V and J ends, which lost 5 bases and 2 bases, there was a span of 9 bases. The CDR3 loop is CASSAGTNTGELFF. CDR3 nucleotides: TGTGCCAGTAGTGCCGGGACAAACACCGGGGAGCTGTTTTTT.

A remark on this clonotype: This could be a read error, since a much larger clone is one nucleotide away. The gene calls are TRBV28 and TRBJ2-7; TRBD2 matches 9 bases. V shed 5 bases and J 0 bases; nucleotides not matched to a gene: 5. This CDR3 is 15 amino acids long. CDR1 and CDR2 from the germline V gene are MDHEN and SYDVKM. This CDR3 is CASSRSGGISYEQYF. CDR3 DNA: TGTGCCAGCAGTCGAAGCGGGGGGATCTCCTACGAGCAGTACTTC.

This clonotype was seen only a few times. This rearrangement joins TRBV7-2 to TRBJ1-1; 8 bases fit TRBD1. The CDR3 is 14 residues long. Trimming took 5 bases from V and 5 from J; bases not matched to a gene: 7. CDR1 SGHTA and CDR2 FQGNSA come from the germline V gene. CDR3: CASSVGQGVTEAFF. CDR3 coding DNA: TGTGCCAGCAGCGTAGGACAGGGAGTAACTGAAGCTTTCTTT.

The chain couples TRBV9 to TRBJ2-2; D is uncertain. V lost 4 bases, J lost 0 bases, and 10 bases lay in between. This CDR3 has 15 residues. Germline CDR1 SGDLS, CDR2 YYNGEE. The CDR3 reads CASSQYSSNTGELFF. CDR3 nucleotide sequence: TGTGCCAGCAGCCAATACAGTTCGAACACCGGGGAGCTGTTTTTT.

The genes are TRBV24-1 and TRBJ2-2; D not resolved. The CDR3 is 14 amino acids. V lost 2 bases and J lost 0, with 3 bases in between. CDR1 KGHDR and CDR2 SFDVKD come from the germline V gene. DNA of the CDR3: TGTGCCACCAGTGATTCACCGAACACCGGGGAGCTGTTTTTT. Amino acid sequence: CATSDSPNTGELFF.

The chain couples TRBV29-1 to TRBJ2-1, with 10 nucleotides matching TRBD2. The CDR3 is 16 residues long. V shed 0 bases and J 5 bases; nucleotides not matched to a gene: 7. Germline-derived CDR1 and CDR2 are SQVTM and ANQGSEA. The DNA for the CDR3 is TGCAGCGTTGAAGATCTAGCGGGAGTGGAAAACAATGAGCAGTTCTTC. Translation gives CSVEDLAGVENNEQFF.

This clonotype was recorded a few times. The chain couples TRBV6-2 or TRBV6-3 to TRBJ2-1, with D perhaps given as TRBD1 or TRBD2 (5 bases each). V was trimmed by 8 bases and J by 3 bases, leaving 17 bases between them. The CDR3 has 15 amino acids. Germline V gene sequence: CDR1 MNHEY, CDR2 SVGEGT. Written as DNA, the CDR3 is TGTGCCAGCCGCCTCAGGGAGCCCAGCTACAATGAGCAGTTCTTC. The encoded protein is CASRLREPSYNEQFF.